Below are 20 T cell receptor beta chains sequenced from a single sample in a study of shared clonotypes between healthy human individuals. Using immunoSEQ multiplex PCR, the repertoire was profiled, and TCRdb retains in-frame clones only, with some absent. This sample has fewer than 850,000 clones, with about two thirds found just once. The sequencing input was memory CD4+ T cells sorted from blood. Subset: CD45RA-negative fraction. These receptors were obtained from a woman aged 25 to 39 in good health.

This clone occurred a few times. The chain recombines TRBV10-2 with TRBJ1-2, with D possibly TRBD1 on 5 matching bases. Germline CDR1 reads WSHSY; CDR2 reads SAAADI. V was pared by 2 bases and J by 1 base, with 8 bases between. This CDR3 is built from 14 residues. CDR3 loop: CASSERGRNYGYTF. CDR3 DNA: TGCGCCAGCAGTGAGAGGGGCCGTAACTATGGCTACACCTTC.

The sample holds one count of this clone. This chain uses TRBV7-9 with TRBJ2-3; D is possibly TRBD1 or TRBD2 (6 bases each). Trimming removed 2 bases at V and 2 bases at J, with 17 bases between. The germline CDR1 and CDR2 sequences are SEHNR and FQNEAQ (reference sequence). This CDR3 region has 17 residues. Here the CDR3 DNA reads TGTGCCAGCAGCTTACCCCAGCTTGGGGGGCTCACAGATACGCAGTATTTT. Encoded protein: CASSLPQLGGLTDTQYF.

This chain joins TRBV18 and TRBJ2-7; D is perhaps TRBD2 (5 bases). V was clipped by 2 bases and J by 6 bases, with 14 bases between them. CDR1 is KGHSH, CDR2 LQKENI, per germline. There are 14 residues in the CDR3. The CDR3 region has the DNA TGTGCCAGCTCACCAGGGCAGAGGGCGGGCGAGCAGTACTTC. As protein: CASSPGQRAGEQYF.

A single count supports this clone. V usage is TRBV7-2 and J usage is TRBJ2-1; D uncertain. The V gene's germline CDR1 is SGHTA and CDR2 FQGNSA. V was trimmed by 2 bases and J by 7 bases, leaving 6 bases between them. This CDR3 is built from 12 residues. The CDR3 region is CASSLSLNEQFF. Here the CDR3 DNA reads TGTGCCAGCAGCTTATCCCTGAATGAGCAGTTCTTC.

The chain combines TRBV7-9 with TRBJ2-3; 10 nucleotides match TRBD2. Germline CDR1 reads SEHNR; CDR2 reads FQNEAQ (reference sequence). The CDR3 is 15 residues long. V was pared by 5 bases and J by 1 base, with 3 bases of the junction left unmatched. As DNA, the CDR3 is TGTGCCAGCAGCCGAAGCGGGAGGGGCACAGATACGCAGTATTTT. It codes for CASSRSGRGTDTQYF.

This clone was observed a few times. The V gene is TRBV7-6, the J gene TRBJ2-7; TRBD1 matches at 12 bases. The CDR3 has 16 amino acids. Germline V gives CDR1 SGHVS, CDR2 FNYEAQ. Unmatched junction bases numbered 9, after V lost 3 bases and J lost 6 bases. DNA for the CDR3: TGTGCCAGCAGCTTCAACCCGGGACAGGGGGCGGGCGAGCAGTACTTC. It is translated as CASSFNPGQGAGEQYF.

This chain joins TRBV19 and TRBJ2-7, with TRBD1 matching 9 bases. The ends lost 7 bases at V and 8 bases at J; junction bases unmatched: 6. The germline V gene has CDR1 LNHDA and CDR2 SQIVND (reference sequence). The CDR3 length is 12 residues. CDR3 residues: CASKGQGYKQYF. CDR3 coding DNA: TGTGCCAGTAAGGGACAGGGATATAAGCAGTACTTC.

The chain is built from TRBV2 and TRBJ2-1, with TRBD2 as a possible D gene (6 bases). This CDR3 spans 15 amino acids. CDR1 is SNHLY, CDR2 FYNNEI, per germline. V lost 1 base, J lost 4 bases, and 11 bases lay in between. This CDR3 reads CASSEGPSVYNEQFF. CDR3 bases: TGTGCCAGCAGTGAAGGCCCTAGCGTTTACAATGAGCAGTTCTTC.

The chain employs TRBV5-1 and TRBJ2-7, with D possibly being TRBD2 (6 bases). The CDR3 is 13 residues long. Germline V gene lookup returns CDR1 SGHRS and CDR2 YFSETQ. The V end lost 6 bases, the J end lost 6 bases, and 16 bases lay between the germline ends. This CDR3 is CASTRLVGSEQYF. For the CDR3, the DNA is TGCGCCAGCACCCGACTAGTTGGTAGCGAGCAGTACTTC.

The chain links TRBV18 to TRBJ2-7, with TRBD2 matching over 8 bases. Germline lookup yields CDR1 KGHSH and CDR2 LQKENI. The ends lost 4 bases at V and 3 bases at J; junction bases unmatched: 5. The CDR3 is 14 residues long. The DNA for the CDR3 is TGTGCCAGCTCACAGCGGGGGATAGACTACGAGCAGTACTTC. Its translation is CASSQRGIDYEQYF.

The chain couples TRBV7-2 to TRBJ1-1; TRBD1 agrees at 9 bases. The CDR3 contains 14 residues. Germline V gene sequence: CDR1 SGHTA, CDR2 FQGNSA. The J segment lost 0 bases and the V segment lost 5 bases, leaving 1 base of the junction unmatched. The CDR3 here is CASSRDRVNTEAFF. DNA for the CDR3: TGTGCCAGCAGCCGGGACAGGGTGAACACTGAAGCTTTCTTT.

The genes are TRBV14 and TRBJ2-7; 7 bases are a match to TRBD1. CDR3 length: 13 amino acids. The V and J ends lost 1 base and 7 bases, in that order; junction bases with no gene match: 4. Germline assignment: CDR1 SGHDN and CDR2 FVKESK. The CDR3 region is CASSQGTGREQYF. The CDR3 bases are TGTGCCAGCAGCCAAGGGACAGGCCGGGAGCAGTACTTC.

The genes are TRBV6-5 and TRBJ1-5, with D possibly matching TRBD1 (6 bases). V shed 5 bases and J shed 1 base, with 12 bases lying between them. This CDR3 comprises 15 residues. In germline, CDR1 is MNHEY, CDR2 SVGAGI. The CDR3, as DNA: TGTGCCAGCAGTCGGACCAGGGGAAGCAATCAGCCCCAGCATTTT. This gives the protein CASSRTRGSNQPQHF.

This clone was seen only a few times. The V call is TRBV18, the J call TRBJ1-2; the D is unclear. The V end was cut by 3 bases, the J end by 9 bases, with 17 bases between. The germline CDR1 and CDR2 sequences are KGHSH and LQKENI. The CDR3 extends over 14 amino acids. The CDR3 DNA reads as TGTGCCAGCTCACCTGAGACGGCGGCCGCGCGCTACACCTTC. Translated: CASSPETAAARYTF.

This clone was found a few times. The V and J genes are TRBV19 and TRBJ2-2; D ambiguous. V was cut by 7 bases and J by 4 bases, with 13 bases left in between. CDR1 and CDR2 (germline): LNHDA, SQIVND (reference sequence). CDR3 length: 14 amino acids. CDR3 sequence: CASTDQFSTGELFF. As DNA, the CDR3 is TGTGCCAGTACCGACCAGTTCAGCACCGGGGAGCTGTTTTTT. Combining the CDR3 with reference TRBV19 and TRBJ2-2 gives the whole variable domain DGGITQSPKYLFRKEGQNVTLSCEQNLNHDAMYWYRQDPGQGLRLIYYSQIVNDFQKGDIAEGYSVSREKKESFPLTVTSAQKNPTAFYLCASTDQFSTGELFFGEGSRLTVL.

A remark on this clone: One base away lies a much larger clone, so this may be a sequencing read error. J is TRBJ2-7 and V is TRBV6-1, with D possibly being TRBD1 (6 bases). This CDR3 has 12 residues. The germline V gene encodes CDR1 MNHNS and CDR2 SASEGT. With 8 bases removed from V and 3 bases from J, the gap between germline ends came to 11 bases. The CDR3 nucleotides read TGTGCCAGCGGTGGACAGTTCTACGAGCAGTACTTC. It specifies CASGGQFYEQYF.

The chain has TRBV5-1 and TRBJ2-7, with 7 bases matching TRBD1. CDR1 is SGHRS, CDR2 YFSETQ, per germline. This CDR3 spans 14 amino acids. V shed 2 bases, J shed 6 bases, and the junction held 8 bases outside the gene matches. The CDR3 region has the DNA TGCGCCAGCAGCTTTGGGACAGAGGCTCTCGAGCAGTACTTC. Protein: CASSFGTEALEQYF.

The rearrangement joins TRBV5-6 to TRBJ2-7; weak D call: TRBD2 (6 bases). V was cut by 3 bases and J by 6 bases, with 10 bases left in between. The CDR3 is 12 residues long. CDR1 and CDR2 from the germline V gene are SGHDT and YYEEEE. CDR3 loop: CASSSRDFEQYF. The DNA for the CDR3 is TGTGCCAGCAGCTCCCGGGACTTCGAGCAGTACTTC.

The V and J genes are TRBV5-1 and TRBJ1-2; 7 nucleotides align to TRBD1. Germline values: CDR1 SGHRS, CDR2 YFSETQ. Trimming took 4 bases from V and 8 from J; bases not matched to a gene: 11. The CDR3 consists of 14 residues. CDR3 sequence reads: CASSPRWQGEGYTF. CDR3 in DNA: TGCGCCAGCAGCCCGCGGTGGCAGGGGGAGGGCTACACCTTC.

The genes are TRBV6-6 and TRBJ2-1; no clear D gene. V lost 5 bases and J lost 4, with 3 bases in between. CDR1 is MNHNY and CDR2 is SVGAGI in the germline V gene (reference sequence). CDR3 size: 11 residues. The CDR3: CASSQYNEQFF. The CDR3 region has the DNA TGTGCCAGCAGTCAGTACAATGAGCAGTTCTTC.